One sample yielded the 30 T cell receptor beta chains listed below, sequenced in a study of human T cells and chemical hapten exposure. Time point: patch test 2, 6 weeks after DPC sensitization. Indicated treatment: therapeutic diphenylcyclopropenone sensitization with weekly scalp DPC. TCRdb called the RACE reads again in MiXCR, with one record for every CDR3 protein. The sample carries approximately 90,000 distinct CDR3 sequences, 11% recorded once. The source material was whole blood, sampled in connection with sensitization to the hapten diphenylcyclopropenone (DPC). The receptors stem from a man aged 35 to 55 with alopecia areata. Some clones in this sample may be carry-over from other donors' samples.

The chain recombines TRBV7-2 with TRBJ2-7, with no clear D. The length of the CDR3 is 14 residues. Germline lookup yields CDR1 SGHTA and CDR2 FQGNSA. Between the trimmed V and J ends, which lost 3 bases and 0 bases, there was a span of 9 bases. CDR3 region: CASSFHWDSYEQYF. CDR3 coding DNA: TGTGCCAGCAGCTTCCACTGGGACTCCTACGAGCAGTACTTC.

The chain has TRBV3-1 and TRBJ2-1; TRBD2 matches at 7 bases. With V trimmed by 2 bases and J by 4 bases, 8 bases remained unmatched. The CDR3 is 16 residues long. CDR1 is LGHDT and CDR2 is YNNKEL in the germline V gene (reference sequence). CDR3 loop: CASSQISCGGYNEQFF. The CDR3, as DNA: TGTGCCAGCAGCCAAATCTCTTGCGGGGGATACAATGAGCAGTTCTTC.

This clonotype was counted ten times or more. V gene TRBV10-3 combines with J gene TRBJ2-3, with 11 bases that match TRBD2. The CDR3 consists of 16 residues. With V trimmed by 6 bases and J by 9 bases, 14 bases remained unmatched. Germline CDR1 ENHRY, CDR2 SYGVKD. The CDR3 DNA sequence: TGTGCCATCAGGACCATCCTAGCGGGGGGAGAAGACACGCAGTATTTT. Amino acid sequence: CAIRTILAGGEDTQYF.

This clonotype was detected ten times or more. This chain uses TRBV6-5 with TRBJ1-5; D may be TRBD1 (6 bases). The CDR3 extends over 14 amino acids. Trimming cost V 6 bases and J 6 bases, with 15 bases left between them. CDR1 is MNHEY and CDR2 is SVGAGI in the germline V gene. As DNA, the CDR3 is TGTGCCAGCAGCCGAGGGGGGGTTGGTCAGCCCCAGCATTTT. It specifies CASSRGGVGQPQHF.

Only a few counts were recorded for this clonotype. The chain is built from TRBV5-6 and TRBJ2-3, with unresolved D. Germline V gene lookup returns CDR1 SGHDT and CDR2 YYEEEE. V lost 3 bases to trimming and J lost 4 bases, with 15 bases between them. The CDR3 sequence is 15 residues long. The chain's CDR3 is CASSSPSPGSDTQYF. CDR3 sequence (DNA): TGTGCCAGCAGCTCCCCCAGCCCGGGTTCAGATACGCAGTATTTT. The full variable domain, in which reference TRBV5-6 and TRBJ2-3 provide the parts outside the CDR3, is DAGVTQSPTHLIKTRGQQVTLRCSPKSGHDTVSWYQQALGQGPQFIFQYYEEEERQRGNFPDRFSGHQFPNYSSELNVNALLLGDSALYLCASSSPSPGSDTQYFGPGTRLTVL.

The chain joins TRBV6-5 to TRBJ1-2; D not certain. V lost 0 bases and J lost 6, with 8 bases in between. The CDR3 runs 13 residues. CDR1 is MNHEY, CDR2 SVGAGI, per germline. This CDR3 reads CASSYSSPNGYTF. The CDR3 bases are TGTGCCAGCAGTTACTCGAGCCCCAATGGCTACACCTTC.

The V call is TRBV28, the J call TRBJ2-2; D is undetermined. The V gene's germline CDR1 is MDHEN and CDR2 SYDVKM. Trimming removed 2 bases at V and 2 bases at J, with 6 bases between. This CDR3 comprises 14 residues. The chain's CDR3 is CASSLVRNTGELFF. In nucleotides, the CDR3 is TGTGCCAGCAGTTTAGTGAGAAACACCGGGGAGCTGTTTTTT. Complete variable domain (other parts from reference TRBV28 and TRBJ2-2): DVKVTQSSRYLVKRTGEKVFLECVQDMDHENMFWYRQDPGLGLRLIYFSYDVKMKEKGDIPEGYSVSREKKERFSLILESASTNQTSMYLCASSLVRNTGELFFGEGSRLTVL.

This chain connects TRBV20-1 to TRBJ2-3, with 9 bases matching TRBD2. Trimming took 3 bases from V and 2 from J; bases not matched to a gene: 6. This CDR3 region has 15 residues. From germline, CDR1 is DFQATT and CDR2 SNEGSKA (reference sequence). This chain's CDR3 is CSASALAGNTDTQYF. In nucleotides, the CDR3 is TGCAGTGCTAGTGCCCTAGCGGGGAACACAGATACGCAGTATTTT.

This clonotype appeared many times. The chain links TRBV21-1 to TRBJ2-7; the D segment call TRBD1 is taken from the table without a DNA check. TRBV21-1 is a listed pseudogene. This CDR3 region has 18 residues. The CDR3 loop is CASSKPRTGPPVVREQYV. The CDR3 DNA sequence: TGTGCCAGCAGCAAACCCCGGACAGGGCCCCCCGTGGTGCGGGAGCAGTACGTC.

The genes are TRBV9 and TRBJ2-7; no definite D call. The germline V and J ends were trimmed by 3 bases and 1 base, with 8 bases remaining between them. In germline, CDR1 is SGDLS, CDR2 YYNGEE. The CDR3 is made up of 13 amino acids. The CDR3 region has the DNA TGTGCCAGCAGCGGGGTCGGATCCTACGAGCAGTACTTC. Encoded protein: CASSGVGSYEQYF.

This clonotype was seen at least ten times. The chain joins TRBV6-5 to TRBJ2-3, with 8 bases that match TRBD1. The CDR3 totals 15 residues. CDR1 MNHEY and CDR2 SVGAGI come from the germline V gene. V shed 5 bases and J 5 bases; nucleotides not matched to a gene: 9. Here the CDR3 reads CASSLQTGAGDTQYF. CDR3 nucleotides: TGTGCCAGCAGTCTACAGACAGGGGCCGGAGATACGCAGTATTTT.

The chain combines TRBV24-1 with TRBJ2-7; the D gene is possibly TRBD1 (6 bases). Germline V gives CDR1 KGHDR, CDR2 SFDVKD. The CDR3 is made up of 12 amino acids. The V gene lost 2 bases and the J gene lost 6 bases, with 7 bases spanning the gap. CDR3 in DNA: TGTGCCACCAGTGATTCAGGGGCCGAGCAGTACGTC. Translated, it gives CATSDSGAEQYV.

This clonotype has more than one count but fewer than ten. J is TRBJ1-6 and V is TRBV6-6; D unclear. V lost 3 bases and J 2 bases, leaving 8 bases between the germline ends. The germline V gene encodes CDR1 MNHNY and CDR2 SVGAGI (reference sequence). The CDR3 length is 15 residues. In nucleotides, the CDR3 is TGTGCCAGCAGTTATGACCCGGCCTATAATTCACCCCTCCACTTT. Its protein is CASSYDPAYNSPLHF.

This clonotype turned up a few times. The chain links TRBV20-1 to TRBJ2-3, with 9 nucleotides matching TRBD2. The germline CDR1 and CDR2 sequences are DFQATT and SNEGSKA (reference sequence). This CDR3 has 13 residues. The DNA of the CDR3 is TGCAGGCCGTTAGCGGGAGTAGCAGATACGCAGTATTTT. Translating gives CRPLAGVADTQYF.

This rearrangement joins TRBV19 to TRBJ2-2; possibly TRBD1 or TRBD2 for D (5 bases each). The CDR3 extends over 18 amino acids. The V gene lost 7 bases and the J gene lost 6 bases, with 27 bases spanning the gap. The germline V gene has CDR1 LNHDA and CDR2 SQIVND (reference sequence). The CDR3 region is CASMITRAERRGAGELFF. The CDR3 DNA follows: TGTGCCAGTATGATCACAAGGGCGGAGCGGCGAGGGGCCGGGGAGCTGTTTTTT.

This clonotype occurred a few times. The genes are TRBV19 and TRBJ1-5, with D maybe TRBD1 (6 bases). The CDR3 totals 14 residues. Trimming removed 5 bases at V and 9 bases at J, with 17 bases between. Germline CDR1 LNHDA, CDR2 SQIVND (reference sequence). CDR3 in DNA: TGTGCCAGTAGTCCTACAGGGTCCCCAGGGCCCCAGCATTTT. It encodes CASSPTGSPGPQHF.

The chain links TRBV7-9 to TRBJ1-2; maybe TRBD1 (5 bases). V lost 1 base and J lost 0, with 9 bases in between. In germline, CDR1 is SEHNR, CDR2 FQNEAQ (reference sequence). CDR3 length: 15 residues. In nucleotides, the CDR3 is TGTGCCAGCAGCTTAGGACAGAAAGCTAACTATGGCTACACCTTC. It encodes CASSLGQKANYGYTF.

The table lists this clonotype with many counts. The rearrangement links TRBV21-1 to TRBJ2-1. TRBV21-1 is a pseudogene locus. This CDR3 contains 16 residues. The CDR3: CASSKRKVGAYNEQFF. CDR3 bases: TGTGCCAGCAGCAAACGAAAGGTTGGGGCCTACAATGAGCAGTTCTTC.

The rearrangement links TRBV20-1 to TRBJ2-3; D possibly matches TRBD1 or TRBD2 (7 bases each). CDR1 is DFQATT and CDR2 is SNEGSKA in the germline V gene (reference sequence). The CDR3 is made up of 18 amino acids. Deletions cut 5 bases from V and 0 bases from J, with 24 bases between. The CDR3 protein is CSAERRGRGRFSTDTQYF. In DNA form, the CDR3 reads TGCAGTGCTGAGAGGAGGGGGAGGGGGCGTTTTAGCACAGATACGCAGTATTTT.

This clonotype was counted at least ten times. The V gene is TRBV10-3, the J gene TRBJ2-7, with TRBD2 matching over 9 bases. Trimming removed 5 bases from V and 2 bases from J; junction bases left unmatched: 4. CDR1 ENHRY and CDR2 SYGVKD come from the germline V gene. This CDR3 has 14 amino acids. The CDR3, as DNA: TGTGCCATCAGTCGGACTAGCGATACCTACGAGCAGTACTTC. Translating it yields CAISRTSDTYEQYF.

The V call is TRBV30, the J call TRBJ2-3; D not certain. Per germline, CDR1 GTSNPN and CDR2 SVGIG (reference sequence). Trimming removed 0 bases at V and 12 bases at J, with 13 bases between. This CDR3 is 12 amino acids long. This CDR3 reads CAWSVLGRPQYF. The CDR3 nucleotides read TGTGCCTGGAGTGTACTCGGGCGTCCCCAGTATTTT.

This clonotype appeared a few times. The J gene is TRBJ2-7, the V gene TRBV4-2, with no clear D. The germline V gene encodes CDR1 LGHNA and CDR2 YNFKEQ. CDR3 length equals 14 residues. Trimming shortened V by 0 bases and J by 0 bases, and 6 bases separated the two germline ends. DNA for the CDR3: TGTGCCAGCAGCCAAGAACCCCGCTCCTACGAGCAGTACTTC. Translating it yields CASSQEPRSYEQYF.

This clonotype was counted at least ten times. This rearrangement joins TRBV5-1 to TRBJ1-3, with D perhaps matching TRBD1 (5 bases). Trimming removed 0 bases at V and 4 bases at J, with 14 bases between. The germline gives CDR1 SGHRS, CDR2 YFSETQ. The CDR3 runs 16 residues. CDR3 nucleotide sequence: TGCGCCAGCAGCTTGGATGGGGGTGGCGCAGGAAACACCATATATTTT. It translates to CASSLDGGGAGNTIYF.

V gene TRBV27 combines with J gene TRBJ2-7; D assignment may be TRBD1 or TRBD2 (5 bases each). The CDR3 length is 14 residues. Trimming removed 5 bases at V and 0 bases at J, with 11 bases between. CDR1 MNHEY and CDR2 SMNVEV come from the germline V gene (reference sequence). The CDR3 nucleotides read TGTGCCAGCAGTCGGGACCGTAGCTCCTACGAGCAGTACTTC. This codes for CASSRDRSSYEQYF.

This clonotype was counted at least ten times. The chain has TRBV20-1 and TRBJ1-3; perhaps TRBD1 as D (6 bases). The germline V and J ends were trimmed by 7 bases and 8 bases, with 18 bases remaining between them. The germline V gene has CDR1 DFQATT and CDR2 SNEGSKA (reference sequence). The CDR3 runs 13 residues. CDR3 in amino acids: CSVDPNRADTIYF. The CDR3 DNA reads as TGCAGTGTTGACCCCAACAGGGCGGACACCATATATTTT.

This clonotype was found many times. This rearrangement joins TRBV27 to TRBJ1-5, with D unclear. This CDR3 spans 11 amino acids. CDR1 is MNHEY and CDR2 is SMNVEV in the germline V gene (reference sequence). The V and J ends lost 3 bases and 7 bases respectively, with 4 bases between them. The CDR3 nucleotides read TGTGCCAGCAGTTTCTCCCAGCCCCAGCATTTT. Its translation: CASSFSQPQHF.

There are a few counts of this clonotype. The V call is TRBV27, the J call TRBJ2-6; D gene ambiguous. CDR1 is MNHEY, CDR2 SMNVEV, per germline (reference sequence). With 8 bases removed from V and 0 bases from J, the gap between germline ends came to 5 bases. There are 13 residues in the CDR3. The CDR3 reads CASGPSGANVLTF. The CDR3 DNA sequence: TGTGCCAGCGGGCCCTCTGGGGCCAACGTCCTGACTTTC.

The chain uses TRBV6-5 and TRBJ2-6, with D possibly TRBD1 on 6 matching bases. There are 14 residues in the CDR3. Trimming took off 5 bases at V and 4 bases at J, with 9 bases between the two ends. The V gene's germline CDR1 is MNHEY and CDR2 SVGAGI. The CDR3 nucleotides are TGTGCCAGCAGTACAGGGTACGGGGCCAACGTCCTGACTTTC. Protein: CASSTGYGANVLTF.

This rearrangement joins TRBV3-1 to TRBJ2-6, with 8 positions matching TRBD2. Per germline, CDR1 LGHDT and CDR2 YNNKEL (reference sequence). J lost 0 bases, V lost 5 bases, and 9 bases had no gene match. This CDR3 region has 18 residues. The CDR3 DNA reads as TGTGCCAGCAGCATCGGCGCGGGAGGCGGCTCTGGGGCCAACGTCCTGACTTTC. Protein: CASSIGAGGGSGANVLTF.

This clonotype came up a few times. The CDR3: CASRLQRLSYEQYV. The CDR3 coding sequence is TGTGCAAGTCGCTTACAGAGGCTCTCCTACGAGCAGTACGTC. This chain connects TRBV12-2 to TRBJ2-7. TRBV12-2 corresponds to a pseudogene. The CDR3 runs to 14 residues.